Listed here are 5 T cell receptor beta chains from one sample, sequenced in a study of PD-L1 blockade in urothelial cancer. Only in-frame clones appear in the TCRdb table, and some are missing; sequencing was by immunoSEQ multiplex PCR. Of some 25,000 clones in the sample, 84% were seen once. The sample in question was PBMCs, obtained around atezolizumab (anti-PD-L1) treatment. The origin of the receptors is a man between 65 and 80 years old with urothelial cancer.

The chain has TRBV11-3 and TRBJ2-3; 8 bases align to TRBD2. Per germline, CDR1 SGHNT and CDR2 YENEEA. The trim removed 5 bases at V and 8 bases at J, leaving 12 bases unmatched. This CDR3 is built from 15 residues. The CDR3 protein is CASSQEAGVEGTQYF. The CDR3 region has the DNA TGTGCCAGCAGCCAGGAAGCGGGGGTCGAGGGTACGCAGTATTTT. Supplemented by reference TRBV11-3 and TRBJ2-3, the full variable domain reads EAGVVQSPRYKIIEKKQPVAFWCNPISGHNTLYWYLQNLGQGPELLIRYENEEAVDDSQLPKDRFSAERLKGVDSTLKIQPAELGDSAVYLCASSQEAGVEGTQYFGPGTRLTVL.

This clone turned up a few times. Other DNA sequences from this sample encode an identical CDR3 as well. The rearrangement uses TRBV7-9 and TRBJ2-3; 7 positions agree with TRBD2. CDR1 SEHNR and CDR2 FQNEAQ come from the germline V gene (reference sequence). The trim removed 5 bases at V and 2 bases at J, leaving 4 bases unmatched. The CDR3 is 14 amino acids. CDR3 sequence reads: CASSPSGNTDTQYF. In DNA form, the CDR3 reads TGTGCCAGCAGCCCAAGCGGGAACACAGATACGCAGTATTTT.

This chain joins TRBV7-9 and TRBJ2-3; no firm D call. V lost 5 bases to trimming and J lost 4 bases, with 13 bases between them. This CDR3 has 14 amino acids. Germline assignment: CDR1 SEHNR and CDR2 FQNEAQ (reference sequence). CDR3 sequence reads: CASSVSFLSDTQYF. The CDR3 DNA reads TGTGCCAGCAGCGTGTCCTTCCTCTCAGATACGCAGTATTTT.

The chain couples TRBV27 to TRBJ1-1, with 8 nucleotides matching TRBD1. The germline V gene encodes CDR1 MNHEY and CDR2 SMNVEV (reference sequence). This CDR3 spans 15 amino acids. V was clipped by 3 bases and J by 8 bases; unmatched bases: 11. The chain's CDR3 is CASSLAGTGLQEAFF. The CDR3 region has the DNA TGTGCCAGCAGTTTGGCCGGGACAGGTCTGCAGGAAGCTTTCTTT.

The V call is TRBV28, the J call TRBJ1-1; no clear D gene. The germline V and J ends were trimmed by 7 bases and 5 bases, with 8 bases remaining between them. This CDR3 is 11 amino acids long. CDR1 and CDR2 (germline): MDHEN, SYDVKM. CDR3: CASNEETEAFF. DNA of the CDR3: TGTGCCAGCAACGAGGAGACTGAAGCTTTCTTT.